This T cell receptor beta chain was sequenced during a study of cytomegalovirus exposure and HLA in healthy donors. Study as a whole: Both the 120 validation repertoires and the approximately 670 first-cohort repertoires used the same platform, as reported by a later analysis.

Sequencing used immunoSEQ multiplex PCR; TCRdb keeps in-frame clones, though not all of them. This sample has 180,000 or so clones, with more than 75% found just once. J lost 6 bases, V lost 4 bases, and 12 bases had no gene match. Germline V gene data show CDR1 as SGDLS and CDR2 as YYNGEE. CDR3 length equals 16 residues. As concerns this clone: Its antigen is undetermined.

Study results and limitations: Specificity for CMV antigens was confirmed in vitro for a few of the CMV-associated chains. Despite most TCR sequences being rare, some public TCRs occurred in many donors.

The sequenced sample consisted of PBMCs. The receptor was derived from a man aged 18 to 30 in good health and CMV-seropositive. This chain joins TRBV9 and TRBJ2-3; 9 positions agree with TRBD2. The CDR3 protein is CASSPAVRTSVDTQYF. CDR3 sequence (DNA): TGTGCCAGCAGCCCAGCGGTTCGGACTAGCGTGGATACGCAGTATTTT.